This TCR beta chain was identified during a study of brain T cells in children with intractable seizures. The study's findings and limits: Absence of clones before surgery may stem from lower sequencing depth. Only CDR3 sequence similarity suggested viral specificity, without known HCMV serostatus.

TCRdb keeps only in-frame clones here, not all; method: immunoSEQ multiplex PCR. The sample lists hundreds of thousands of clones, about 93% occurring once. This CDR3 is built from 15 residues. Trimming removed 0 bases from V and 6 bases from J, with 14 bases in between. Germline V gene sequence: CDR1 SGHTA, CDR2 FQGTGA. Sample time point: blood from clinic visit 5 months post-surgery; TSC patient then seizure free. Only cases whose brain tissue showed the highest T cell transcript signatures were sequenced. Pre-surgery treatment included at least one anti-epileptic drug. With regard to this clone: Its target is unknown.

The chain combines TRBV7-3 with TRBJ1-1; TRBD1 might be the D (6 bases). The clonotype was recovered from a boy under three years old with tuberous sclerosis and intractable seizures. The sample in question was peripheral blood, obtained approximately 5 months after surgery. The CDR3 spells CASSLTREGVAEAFF. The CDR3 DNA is TGTGCCAGCAGCTTAACAAGGGAGGGGGTCGCTGAAGCTTTCTTT.